This T cell receptor (beta chain) was identified in a study of shared clonotypes between healthy human individuals. Notes on the study in general: Among the subsets, naive ones generally showed larger estimated richness than memory ones. Non-shared clonotypes had lower generation probabilities than clonotypes shared by all four sorted-subset donors. Inspection by rarefaction showed sorted-subset sequencing to be incomplete despite large depth.

Worth noting for this clone: Its specificity is not known.

CD45RO-negative, CCR7-selected cells formed the naive CD8 fraction, which excluded terminally differentiated effector memory CD45RA+ cells. As originally analysed: Filtering differed, since immunoSEQ gave only junction sequences and no quality scores. The method was immunoSEQ multiplex PCR; TCRdb's version includes in-frame clones alone and lacks a portion of them. The DNA gave D and trimming, while V, J and clone size come from that table. This table holds about 2.1 million clones, under 95% found once. The clonotype comes from a man in his late teens or twenties in good health. Some clones in this sample may be carry-over from other donors' samples. Sequencing was performed on naive CD8+ T cells from PBMCs.

The CDR3: CASSQRAYQETQYF. The DNA for the CDR3 is TGCGCCAGCAGCCAAAGAGCGTACCAAGAGACCCAGTACTTC. The rearrangement joins TRBV4-3 to TRBJ2-5, with unresolved D. The CDR3 runs 14 residues. Germline loops: CDR1 LGHNA, CDR2 YSLEER. V was shortened by 2 bases and J by 0 bases, with 7 bases between the two germline ends.